The present entry profiles one TCR beta chain with its context. As yet, its antigen is unknown. The missing CDR3 end, 3 residues past where the read stops, is filled in from the germline J gene. This sample was taken from a study of T cells in women clearing cervical HPV infection. Across the study: Cases: HPV16-related CIN3 or worse on histology, a couple of invasive cancers.

Produced via immunoSEQ multiplex PCR; TCRdb's table is partial and in-frame only. This repertoire includes around 12,000 clones. Germline loops: CDR1 SNHLY, CDR2 FYNNEI. V was pared by 8 bases and J by 0 bases, with 17 bases between. There are 16 residues in the CDR3. General study points: Controls had more TRBV6-7 (about 0.15%) than cases (approximately 0.11%).

This clonotype was obtained from a woman between 18 and 69 years old with a cervical HPV16 infection that either progressed to CIN3+ or cleared (not recorded which). Sequenced material: blood buffy coat. This chain links TRBV2 with TRBJ1-3; a possible D gene is TRBD1 (5 bases). The CDR3 region is CASSRSDGHSGNTIYF. CDR3 DNA, as far as it was read: TGTGCCAGCTCGCGGTCCGACGGACACTCTGGAAACACC. Complete variable domain (other parts from reference TRBV2 and TRBJ1-3): EPEVTQTPSHQVTQMGQEVILRCVPISNHLYFYWYRQILGQKVEFLVSFYNNEISEKSEIFDDQFSVERPDGSNFTLKIRSTKLEDSAMYFCASSRSDGHSGNTIYFGEGSWLTVV.